This T cell receptor (beta chain) was recorded in a study of blood T cell repertoires in COVID-19. Looking at the study overall: Spain, Italy and the United States supplied samples that represented acute and convalescent COVID-19. PBMCs, B-cell-depleted T cells, or T cells provided the cDNA or gDNA that made up the material.

The CDR3 covers 15 residues. CDR1 is SGHNT, CDR2 YENEEA, per germline. The J segment lost 7 bases and the V segment lost 2 bases, leaving 9 bases of the junction unmatched. Profiling relied on immunoSEQ multiplex PCR, and the TCRdb table lists in-frame clones only, not all of them. The sample includes approximately 50,000 clones, about 75% seen only once; the top ten take roughly a fifth. The sequence was obtained from a middle-aged man with active or convalescent COVID-19. The specimen sequenced was peripheral blood. The rearrangement uses TRBV11-3 and TRBJ1-1; 8 bases fit TRBD1. The CDR3 sequence is CASSLTGQAAGEAFF. CDR3 bases: TGTGCCAGCAGCTTAACGGGACAGGCCGCAGGTGAAGCTTTCTTT. Filled out from reference TRBV11-3 and TRBJ1-1, the complete variable domain reads EAGVVQSPRYKIIEKKQPVAFWCNPISGHNTLYWYLQNLGQGPELLIRYENEEAVDDSQLPKDRFSAERLKGVDSTLKIQPAELGDSAVYLCASSLTGQAAGEAFFGQGTRLTVV.